This TCR beta chain was captured in a study of shared clonotypes between healthy human individuals (dated by TCRdb to the early 2020s). As for the study more broadly: Two women and a few men aged 18 to 49 years were included in the cohort. Between about 0.9 and 8.9 billion PBMCs per donor were obtained by leukapheresis. Libraries were prepared and TCR repertoires were sequenced by different laboratories using diverse techniques, in order to increase sequencing depth and limit assay-specific biases. The study deeply sequenced blood TCR repertoires of five healthy adults to estimate repertoire size and the extent of clonotype sharing between individuals. For each donor, CD4 naive and CD4 memory were each given three plates, CD8 naive was given two plates, and CD8 memory was given one plate.

Results and caveats for the whole study, not just this receptor: Because the study included only a small number of donors, the genetic and exposure-history diversity represented was limited. Higher generation probabilities were observed for clonotypes shared by all four sorted-subset donors than for non-shared clonotypes. Sharing across a few donors was observed for about 5% of naive CD4, over 3% of naive CD8, 2.3% of memory CD4, and roughly 0.43% of memory CD8 clonotypes. Even with the large sequencing depth, rarefaction of the sorted-subset datasets indicated that sequencing was incomplete. Based on pairwise subsampling, the degree of clonotype sharing among donors was expected to be affected by sequencing depth. Sampling was limited to blood, and TCR repertoires in tissue likely differ from TCR repertoires in blood. Naive subsets generally had larger estimated clonotype richness than memory subsets.

For CDR1 and CDR2, the germline V gene lists SGHRS and YFSETQ. The V and J ends are trimmed by 2 bases and 7 bases, leaving 14 bases between them. There are 14 amino acids in the CDR3, from cysteine to phenylalanine inclusive. CDR3 DNA only is kept here, 42 bases in frame from base 1. The donors were healthy, HIV-negative adults with no recently reported acute infections or vaccinations. All donors were Caucasian adults living in Nashville, Tennessee, USA. Magnetic negative selection was used to enrich CD4+ T cells, after which naive cells were positively selected on CD45RA and the negative fraction became the memory subset. Blood was obtained by leukapheresis, after which PBMCs were separated by Ficoll-Histopaque density gradient centrifugation and cryopreserved in liquid nitrogen vapor phase. Analytical flow cytometry was used to check the purity and quantity of each magnetically sorted T cell population. Genomic DNA was isolated from every sorted fraction and measured by UV absorbance on a Nanodrop 2000c.

Using the deep immunoSEQ assay, multiplex PCR amplified TCR CDR3 regions from genomic DNA. Extracted genomic DNA from each cell subset was distributed evenly across all wells of several immunoSEQ 96-well plates, and each plate was treated as a replicate. For sorted subsets, each replicate PCR was loaded with roughly 190 ng genomic DNA, equivalent to 25,000 to 30,000 T cell genomes. The purified libraries were quantified using a Qubit 3.0 fluorometer, sized with a Bioanalyzer 2100, and then quantified again using the KAPA Library Quantification kit. Every immunoSEQ 96-well plate was sequenced on a dedicated single-read 150-cycle Illumina NextSeq 550 flow cell. On the study's bioinformatics: Because only junctional sequences without quality scores were contained in the immunoSEQ output, filtering matching that applied to full-length reads could not be performed. To assign V/J genes and CDR3, sequences were annotated using PyIR, a Python wrapper for IgBLAST v1.9, with IMGT germline references. Any read was removed if the V/J assignment was weak (E-value above 1e-6), the CDR3 was missing, or the read contained stop codons, out-of-frame junctions, or ambiguous translated residues. V3J clonotypes were defined by identical inferred V gene, J gene, and CDR3 amino acid sequence. To compute the percentage overlap between repertoires, the number of shared unique clonotypes was divided by the size of the smaller repertoire. Three approaches were used to assess repertoire richness: RTK rarefaction, the Chao1 estimator, and Recon v2.1 estimates of unobserved clonotypes. Generation probabilities were computed with OLGA for all TCRbeta clonotypes obtained by the gDNA method from a few donors. The clones in this table, taken by TCRdb from immuneACCESS, are in-frame only. Not every clone is retained; where verified, under half of the shortfall comes from an unresolved V gene, and the cause of the rest is unknown. That table supplies the V and J calls and clone size; D and trimming were determined from the DNA. In this sample the table shows some 2,000,000 clones, approximately 94% of which occur a single time. The ten largest clones add up to roughly 0.13% of the sample.

On this clone: Its cognate antigen has yet to be identified. Base qualities are missing; no much larger clone stands one base away.

This receptor was identified in a man between 18 and 35 years old in good health. Sequenced sample: naive CD4+ T cells sorted from blood. According to the study, the label for this sample's cell subset or site signals: CD45RA+ positively selected. The rearrangement joined TRBV5-1 to TRBJ2-3; the D gene is perhaps TRBD2, from 7 matching bases. The CDR3: CASSFGGPENTQYF. The sequence in DNA is TGCGCCAGCAGCTTCGGGGGGCCGGAGAATACGCAGTATTTT.